This T cell receptor (beta chain) was sequenced for a study of PD-1 blockade in classical Hodgkin lymphoma. Study-wide background: Patients were infused with nivolumab 3 mg/kg every 2 weeks.

As to this clone: Its antigen is unidentified.

Time point of the sample: cycle 4 day 1 (C4D1), after less than seven weeks of nivolumab. Every patient was affected by relapse after autologous stem cell transplantation, while exposure to brentuximab vedotin was not uniform. Data came from immunoSEQ multiplex PCR; TCRdb stores just in-frame clones and leaves some out. The table records around 60,000 clones, roughly nine tenths of them present only once. Germline V gene lookup returns CDR1 SQVTM and CDR2 ANQGSEA. The V end was cut by 4 bases, the J end by 0 bases, with 14 bases between. The CDR3 loop spans 15 amino acids. The study's findings and limits: A significant rise in TCR diversity was seen by C4D1 for CD4+ cells but not for CD8+ cells.

The V and J genes are TRBV29-1 and TRBJ2-3, with a possible D match to TRBD2 (6 bases). This specimen was peripheral blood mononuclear cells (PBMCs), taken before the fourth cycle of nivolumab. This TCR derives from a human donor with classical Hodgkin lymphoma. CDR3 sequence: CSVALSGPSTDTQYF. CDR3 DNA: TGCAGCGTTGCCCTTAGCGGCCCGAGCACAGATACGCAGTATTTT.